This T cell receptor (beta chain) was identified during a study of T cell responses to AZD1222 COVID-19 vaccine. Repertoires were generated with immunoSEQ multiplex PCR, while TCRdb's copy carries only in-frame clones and drops some. The data show roughly 120,000 clones, approximately 94% seen once. Trimming removed 3 bases at V and 5 bases at J, with 13 bases between. Per the germline V gene, CDR1 is MNHEY and CDR2 is SMNVEV (reference sequence). The CDR3 totals 14 residues. V gene TRBV27 combines with J gene TRBJ1-1; D is unclear. Sequences were derived from peripheral blood, sampled on day 0 of AZD1222 vaccination. This sequence was found in an adult in good health. The CDR3 here is CASSLGGHRTEAFF. The CDR3 DNA follows: TGTGCCAGCAGTTTGGGCGGCCACCGTACTGAAGCTTTCTTT.